What follows is one TCR beta chain and its context. This sample was included in a study of blood T cell repertoires in COVID-19. For the study at large: PBMCs, B-cell-depleted T cells, or T cells were the source of the cDNA or gDNA that made up the material.

Per the study methods: Amplified reference gene primers provided the basis for estimating nucleated cell counts. Some clones are missing from TCRdb's copy, which holds only in-frame ones; the method was immunoSEQ multiplex PCR. The D gene and trimming were derived from the DNA, and the V and J assignments and clone size from that table. There are some 280,000 clones in the sample; around four fifths occur only once, and 4.1% lies in the top ten. The germline V gene has CDR1 MNHEY and CDR2 SVGAGI. This CDR3 has 16 residues. V gave up 1 base and J gave up 5 bases; unmatched junction bases: 6. The source material was peripheral blood. This chain connects TRBV6-5 to TRBJ2-2; 8 bases are shared with TRBD1. The receptor was isolated from a woman in her forties or fifties with active or convalescent COVID-19. The CDR3 nucleotides read TGTGCCAGCAGTTACTTGGGGACAGGTTTGACCGGGGAGCTGTTTTTT. This sequence encodes CASSYLGTGLTGELFF.